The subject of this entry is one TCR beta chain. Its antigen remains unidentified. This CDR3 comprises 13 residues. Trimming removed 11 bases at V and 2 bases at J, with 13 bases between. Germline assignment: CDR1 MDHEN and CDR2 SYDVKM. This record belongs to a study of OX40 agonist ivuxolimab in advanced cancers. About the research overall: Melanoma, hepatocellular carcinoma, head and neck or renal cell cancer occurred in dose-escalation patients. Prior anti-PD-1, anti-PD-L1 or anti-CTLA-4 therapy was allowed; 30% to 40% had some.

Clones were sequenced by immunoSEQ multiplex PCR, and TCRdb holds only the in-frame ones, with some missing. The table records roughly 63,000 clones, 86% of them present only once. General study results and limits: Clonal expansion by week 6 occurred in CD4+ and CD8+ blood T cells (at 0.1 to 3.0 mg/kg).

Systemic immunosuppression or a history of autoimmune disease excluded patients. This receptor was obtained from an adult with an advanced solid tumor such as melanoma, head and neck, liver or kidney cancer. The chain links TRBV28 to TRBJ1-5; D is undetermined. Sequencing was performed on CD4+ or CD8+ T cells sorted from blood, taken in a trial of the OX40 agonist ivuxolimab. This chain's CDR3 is CASNWAGNQPQHF. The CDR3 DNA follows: TGTGCCTCCAACTGGGCCGGCAATCAGCCCCAGCATTTT.